The 5 T cell receptor beta chains in this list originate from one sample, sequenced in a study of metastatic and nonmetastatic thyroid tumors. All patients were treatment-naive before thyroid surgery. TCRdb reprocessed the PCR reads using MiXCR. In the table there are roughly 58,000 clones, roughly 4.1% of which are singletons. Material for sequencing was blood. The receptors stem from a female donor with papillary thyroid cancer or a benign thyroid nodule (not recorded which). Some clones in this sample may be carry-over from other donors' samples.

This clone was found many times. Here the CDR3 DNA reads TGTGCCAGCAGCCCAATTATTCGGGGGCGTCGGGATTCACCCCTCCACTTT. Amino acid sequence: CASSPIIRGRRDSPLHF. The rearrangement joins TRBV3-1 to TRBJ1-6; weak D call: TRBD1 (6 bases). The CDR3 totals 17 residues. Germline V CDR1 and CDR2: LGHDT, YNNKEL (reference sequence). V was shortened by 4 bases and J by 8 bases, with 21 bases between the two germline ends.

Concerning this clone itself: A much larger clone lies one base from this, so it may be a read error. Since no conserved phenylalanine or tryptophan closes the CDR3, a read error is the likely cause. J is TRBJ1-5 and V is TRBV7-2; D perhaps matches TRBD1 (6 bases). Trimming left V 1 base short and J 6 bases short, with 13 bases between. Germline CDR1 reads SGHTA; CDR2 reads FQGNSA. The CDR3 runs 15 residues. CDR3 protein: CASSLDQGNGQPQHL. DNA of the CDR3: TGTGCCAGCAGCTTAGACCAGGGGAACGGTCAGCCCCAGCATCTT.

This clone came up many times. The genes are TRBV5-1 and TRBJ1-1, with 8 nucleotides matching TRBD1. In germline, CDR1 is SGHRS, CDR2 YFSETQ. J was trimmed by 5 bases and V by 4 bases; bases with no gene match: 7. This CDR3 region has 14 residues. For the CDR3, the DNA is TGCGCCAGCAGCCGGGGGACAGGACGGACTGAAGCTTTCTTT. Translated, it gives CASSRGTGRTEAFF.

The chain joins TRBV20-1 to TRBJ1-1; 9 bases line up with TRBD1. CDR3 length: 15 amino acids. Germline V gene sequence: CDR1 DFQATT, CDR2 SNEGSKA (reference sequence). The J segment lost 5 bases and the V segment lost 1 base, leaving 8 bases of the junction unmatched. This CDR3 is CSARGGGTGRTEAFF. For the CDR3, the DNA is TGCAGTGCTAGAGGGGGAGGGACAGGGAGGACTGAAGCTTTCTTT.

This clone has at least ten counts. Written as DNA, the CDR3 is TGTGCCAGCAGTTTTATTAGGCCCGGTGATGGGGCCAACGTCCTGACTTTC. Its protein product is CASSFIRPGDGANVLTF. The J gene is TRBJ2-6, the V gene TRBV27; D uncertain. This CDR3 spans 17 amino acids. The V gene lost 3 bases and the J gene lost 3 bases, with 15 bases spanning the gap. CDR1 MNHEY and CDR2 SMNVEV come from the germline V gene (reference sequence).